These 23 T cell receptor beta chains were sequenced from one sample in a study of blood T cell repertoires in COVID-19. The assay was immunoSEQ multiplex PCR, and TCRdb's table has in-frame clones only and misses some. The sample consists of 200,000 to 250,000 clones, around nine tenths of them appearing once. The sample consisted of peripheral blood. These receptors were collected from a woman between 55 and 75 years old with acute or convalescent COVID-19.

This clone was recorded only once. The genes are TRBV27 and TRBJ1-5; no clear D gene. Germline CDR1 reads MNHEY; CDR2 reads SMNVEV (reference sequence). V lost 4 bases and J lost 3, with 16 bases in between. CDR3 length: 16 residues. The CDR3 is CASSSHGERVNQPQHF. The CDR3 nucleotides read TGTGCCAGCAGTTCCCATGGCGAACGGGTCAATCAGCCCCAGCATTTT.

This chain links TRBV5-5 with TRBJ2-5; D might be TRBD1 (6 bases). The CDR3 sequence is 17 residues long. Germline CDR1 is SGHKS and CDR2 is YYEKEE (reference sequence). V lost 0 bases and J lost 0, with 15 bases in between. The CDR3 sequence: CASSLGTGNPYQETQYF. CDR3 bases: TGTGCCAGCAGCTTGGGTACAGGGAACCCGTACCAAGAGACCCAGTACTTC.

The chain recombines TRBV19 with TRBJ1-6; 7 bases are shared with TRBD1. V shed 4 bases, J shed 4 bases, and the junction held 10 bases outside the gene matches. CDR3 size: 17 residues. Germline CDR1 and CDR2: LNHDA and SQIVND (reference sequence). Written as DNA, the CDR3 is TGTGCCAGTAGTACCCGACAGGGTAGTATGTATAATTCACCCCTCCACTTT. This codes for CASSTRQGSMYNSPLHF. The complete variable domain, with remaining parts taken from reference TRBV19 and TRBJ1-6, reads DGGITQSPKYLFRKEGQNVTLSCEQNLNHDAMYWYRQDPGQGLRLIYYSQIVNDFQKGDIAEGYSVSREKKESFPLTVTSAQKNPTAFYLCASSTRQGSMYNSPLHFGNGTRLTVT.

The chain carries TRBV24-1 and TRBJ2-2; D remains unclear. Trimming left V 0 bases short and J 5 bases short, with 12 bases between. CDR1 KGHDR and CDR2 SFDVKD come from the germline V gene. This CDR3 comprises 16 residues. The CDR3 sequence is CATSDLTQRGTGELFF. CDR3 sequence (DNA): TGTGCCACCAGTGATTTGACCCAGCGTGGGACCGGGGAGCTGTTTTTT.

The rearrangement links TRBV2 to TRBJ1-1, with 7 bases matching TRBD1. Germline V gives CDR1 SNHLY, CDR2 FYNNEI. With V trimmed by 6 bases and J by 7 bases, 17 bases remained unmatched. CDR3 size: 16 residues. The CDR3 here is CASRTWQGGPQIEAFF. The CDR3 DNA is TGTGCCAGCAGGACATGGCAGGGGGGACCTCAGATTGAAGCTTTCTTT.

The chain recombines TRBV10-3 with TRBJ2-3; D is unresolved. The V end was cut by 11 bases, the J end by 2 bases, with 14 bases between. Germline-derived CDR1 and CDR2 are ENHRY and SYGVKD. The CDR3 consists of 13 residues. CDR3 region: CASTSTPTDTQYF. For the CDR3, the DNA is TGTGCCTCCACCTCGACTCCCACAGATACGCAGTATTTT.

This clone was found once. The chain joins TRBV28 to TRBJ2-7; no clear D gene. CDR1 and CDR2 from the germline V gene are MDHEN and SYDVKM. Trimming pared 5 bases from V and 5 bases from J, leaving 7 bases between. This CDR3 spans 11 amino acids. The CDR3 DNA reads as TGTGCCAGCAGTCCCTTTGACGAGCAGTACTTC. It specifies CASSPFDEQYF.

The chain links TRBV5-5 to TRBJ2-7; TRBD2 matches at 7 bases. V gave up 0 bases and J gave up 0 bases; unmatched junction bases: 3. This CDR3 region has 15 residues. CDR1 is SGHKS and CDR2 is YYEKEE in the germline V gene (reference sequence). In DNA, the CDR3 is TGTGCCAGCAGCTTGGCCCCTAGCGGCTCCTACGAGCAGTACTTC. As protein: CASSLAPSGSYEQYF.

This sequence joins TRBV6-4 and TRBJ1-1; 7 bases line up with TRBD1. The V segment lost 4 bases and the J segment 4 bases; nucleotides outside the gene matches: 3. This CDR3 contains 13 residues. The V gene's germline CDR1 is MRHNA and CDR2 SNTAGT. CDR3 residues: CASSANRGTEAFF. The CDR3 nucleotides are TGTGCCAGCAGTGCCAACAGGGGCACTGAAGCTTTCTTT.

The chain combines TRBV27 with TRBJ2-3, with 12 positions matching TRBD1. With V trimmed by 3 bases and J by 4 bases, 8 bases remained unmatched. Germline CDR1 is MNHEY and CDR2 is SMNVEV (reference sequence). This CDR3 is built from 17 residues. The DNA for the CDR3 is TGTGCCAGCAGTTTCATACCGGGACAGGGGGCCCCAGATACGCAGTATTTT. Its translation is CASSFIPGQGAPDTQYF.

This chain links TRBV29-1 with TRBJ1-2; 8 bases fit TRBD1. Germline V CDR1 and CDR2: SQVTM, ANQGSEA. J was trimmed by 2 bases and V by 5 bases; bases with no gene match: 4. The CDR3 loop spans 13 amino acids. CDR3 in DNA: TGCAGCGTTCGGGACAGGTCCAACTATGGCTACACCTTC. Translation: CSVRDRSNYGYTF.

The J gene is TRBJ1-5, the V gene TRBV2; a weak D match, TRBD1 (6 bases). The ends were cut back, 7 bases at V and 11 bases at J, with 15 bases in the middle. This CDR3 contains 12 residues. The germline V gene has CDR1 SNHLY and CDR2 FYNNEI. The CDR3 sequence is CASTRDRLAQHF. CDR3 DNA: TGTGCCAGCACCCGCGACAGGTTGGCCCAGCATTTT.

The genes are TRBV30 and TRBJ1-1; D uncertain. The CDR3 has 14 amino acids. Per the germline V gene, CDR1 is GTSNPN and CDR2 is SVGIG (reference sequence). Deletions cut 3 bases from V and 1 base from J, with 12 bases between. CDR3 coding DNA: TGTGCCTGGAGGATAGTTAACAGGAACACTGAAGCTTTCTTT. Its protein product is CAWRIVNRNTEAFF.

This sequence joins TRBV5-8 and TRBJ2-7, with TRBD1 as a possible D gene (6 bases). The germline CDR1 and CDR2 sequences are SGHTS and YDEGEE. This CDR3 contains 14 residues. Trimming stripped 5 bases from V and 2 bases from J, with 14 bases between. The CDR3 region is CASRHRQATYEQYF. The CDR3 coding sequence is TGTGCCAGCAGACATCGACAGGCGACCTACGAGCAGTACTTC.

The chain couples TRBV2 to TRBJ2-2, with TRBD2 identical over 7 bases. This CDR3 has 15 amino acids. Germline V gene sequence: CDR1 SNHLY, CDR2 FYNNEI. Germline trimming cut 9 bases from V and 1 base from J; bases unmatched to any gene: 8. This CDR3 reads CARQRGDLNTGELFF. DNA of the CDR3: TGTGCCAGACAACGGGGGGACTTGAACACCGGGGAGCTGTTTTTT.

This clone was counted only a few times. This chain uses TRBV3-1 (or the pseudogene TRBV3-2) with TRBJ2-7, with 8 bases fitting TRBD2. V lost 2 bases, J lost 5 bases, and 2 bases stayed unmatched. The V gene's germline CDR1 is LGHDT and CDR2 YNNKEL (reference sequence). The CDR3 length is 13 residues. The CDR3 bases are TGTGCCAGCAGCCAATGGACTAGCAACGAGCAGTACTTC. This codes for CASSQWTSNEQYF.

The chain is built from TRBV28 and TRBJ1-5, with unresolved D. The CDR3 extends over 13 amino acids. The germline CDR1 and CDR2 sequences are MDHEN and SYDVKM. With 5 bases removed from V and 3 bases from J, the gap between germline ends came to 8 bases. CDR3 protein: CASSGQYNQPQHF. In DNA, the CDR3 is TGTGCCAGCAGTGGGCAGTACAATCAGCCCCAGCATTTT. Complete variable domain (other parts from reference TRBV28 and TRBJ1-5): DVKVTQSSRYLVKRTGEKVFLECVQDMDHENMFWYRQDPGLGLRLIYFSYDVKMKEKGDIPEGYSVSREKKERFSLILESASTNQTSMYLCASSGQYNQPQHFGDGTRLSIL.

This chain uses TRBV5-1 with TRBJ2-5; D may be TRBD1 (5 bases). V lost 5 bases and J lost 2, with 13 bases in between. Germline loops: CDR1 SGHRS, CDR2 YFSETQ. This CDR3 region has 14 residues. CDR3 in amino acids: CASRPDRRQETQYF. CDR3 sequence (DNA): TGCGCCAGCAGGCCAGACAGAAGACAAGAGACCCAGTACTTC.

The chain employs TRBV5-1 and TRBJ1-1, with D possibly being TRBD1 (5 bases). V lost 0 bases to trimming and J lost 4 bases, with 13 bases between them. Germline loops: CDR1 SGHRS, CDR2 YFSETQ. The length of the CDR3 is 15 residues. In DNA, the CDR3 is TGCGCCAGCAGCTTGGGGGAGGGGAGCAGCACTGAAGCTTTCTTT. It specifies CASSLGEGSSTEAFF.

A single count supports this clone. The V and J genes are TRBV28 and TRBJ1-6; TRBD1 might be the D (5 bases). The CDR3 spans 14 residues. Trimming removed 2 bases from V and 10 bases from J, with 12 bases in between. The germline CDR1 and CDR2 sequences are MDHEN and SYDVKM. For the CDR3, the DNA is TGTGCCAGCAGTTTAGGGGCCTCGTGGTCACCCCTCCACTTT. Protein sequence: CASSLGASWSPLHF.

The gene calls are TRBV28 and TRBJ2-7, with 8 bases fitting TRBD2. The length of the CDR3 is 15 residues. Germline-derived CDR1 and CDR2 are MDHEN and SYDVKM. V lost 5 bases and J lost 5; bases outside the gene matches: 11. CDR3 sequence: CASSSYRGRINEQYF. In DNA, the CDR3 is TGTGCCAGCAGTAGTTACCGCGGGAGGATAAACGAGCAGTACTTC.

This clone was seen only once. The chain links TRBV3-1 (or the pseudogene TRBV3-2) to TRBJ1-2; D is unclear. Germline assignment: CDR1 LGHDT and CDR2 YNNKEL (reference sequence). The CDR3 is 14 amino acids. V lost 1 base, J lost 7 bases, and 13 bases lay in between. This CDR3 is CASSQAGGIGGYTF. The CDR3 coding sequence is TGTGCCAGCAGCCAAGCTGGAGGGATAGGTGGCTACACCTTC.

The chain couples TRBV15 to TRBJ2-7; possible D gene TRBD1, 6 bases. Trimming left V 1 base short and J 1 base short, with 11 bases between. Germline CDR1 is LNHNV and CDR2 is YYDKDF (reference sequence). The CDR3 totals 15 residues. The CDR3 protein is CATSRVETGSYEQYF. The CDR3 DNA reads as TGTGCCACCAGCAGAGTTGAGACAGGTTCCTACGAGCAGTACTTC.